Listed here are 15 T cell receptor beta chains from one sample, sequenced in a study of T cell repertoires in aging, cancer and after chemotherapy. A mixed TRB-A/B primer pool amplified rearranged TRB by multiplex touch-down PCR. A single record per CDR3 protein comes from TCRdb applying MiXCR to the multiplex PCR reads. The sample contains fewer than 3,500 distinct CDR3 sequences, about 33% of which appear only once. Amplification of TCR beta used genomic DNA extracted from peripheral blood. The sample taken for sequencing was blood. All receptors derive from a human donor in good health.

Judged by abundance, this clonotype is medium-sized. The DNA for the CDR3 is TGTGCCAGCAGCTTGGGTGGGGCTAGCGGTCTCTCCTACAATGAGCAGTTCTTC. Translating it yields CASSLGGASGLSYNEQFF. V is TRBV5-6 and J is TRBJ2-1; 7 bases line up with TRBD2. The CDR3 is 18 amino acids. Germline V gene sequence: CDR1 SGHDT, CDR2 YYEEEE. Trimming removed 0 bases from V and 0 bases from J; junction bases left unmatched: 9.

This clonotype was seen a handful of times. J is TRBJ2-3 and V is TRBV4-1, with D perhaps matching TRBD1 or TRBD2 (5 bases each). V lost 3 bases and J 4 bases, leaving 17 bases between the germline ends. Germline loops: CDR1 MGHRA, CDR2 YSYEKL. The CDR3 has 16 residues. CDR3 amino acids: CASSHPGALGADTQYF. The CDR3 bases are TGCGCCAGCAGCCACCCCGGGGCCCTGGGCGCAGATACGCAGTATTTT.

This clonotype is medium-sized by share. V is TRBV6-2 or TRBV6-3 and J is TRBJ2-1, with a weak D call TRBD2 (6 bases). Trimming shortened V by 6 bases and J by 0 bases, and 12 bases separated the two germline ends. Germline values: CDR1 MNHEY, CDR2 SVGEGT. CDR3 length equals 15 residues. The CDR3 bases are TGTGCCAGCAGCCCCGGGACTGGCTCCTACAATGAGCAGTTCTTC. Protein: CASSPGTGSYNEQFF.

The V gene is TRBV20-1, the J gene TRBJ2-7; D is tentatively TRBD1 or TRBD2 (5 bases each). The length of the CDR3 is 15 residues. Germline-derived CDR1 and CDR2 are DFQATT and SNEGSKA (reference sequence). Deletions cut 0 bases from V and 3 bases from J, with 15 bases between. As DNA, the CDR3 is TGCAGTGCTAGAGATCAACGGGACGCAATCTACGAGCAGTACTTC. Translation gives CSARDQRDAIYEQYF.

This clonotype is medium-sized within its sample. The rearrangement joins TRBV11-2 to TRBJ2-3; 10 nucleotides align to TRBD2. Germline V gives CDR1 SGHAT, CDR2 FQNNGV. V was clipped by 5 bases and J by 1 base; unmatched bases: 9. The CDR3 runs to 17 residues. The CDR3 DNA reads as TGTGCCAGCAGCCCGTACTTCACTAGCGGGGGCACAGATACGCAGTATTTT. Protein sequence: CASSPYFTSGGTDTQYF.

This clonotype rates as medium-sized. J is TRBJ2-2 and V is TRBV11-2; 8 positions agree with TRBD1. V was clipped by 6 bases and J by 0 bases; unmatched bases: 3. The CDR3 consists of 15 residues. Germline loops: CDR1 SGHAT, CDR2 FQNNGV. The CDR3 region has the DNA TGTGCCAGCAGTCGGACAGGGCCGAACACCGGGGAGCTGTTTTTT. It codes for CASSRTGPNTGELFF.

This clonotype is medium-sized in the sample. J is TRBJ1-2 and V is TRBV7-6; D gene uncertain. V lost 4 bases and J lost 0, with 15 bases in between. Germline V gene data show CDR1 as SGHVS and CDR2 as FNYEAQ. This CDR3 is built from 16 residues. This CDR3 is CASSSRTGHPNYGYTF. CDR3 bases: TGTGCCAGCAGCTCCCGGACGGGTCATCCTAACTATGGCTACACCTTC.

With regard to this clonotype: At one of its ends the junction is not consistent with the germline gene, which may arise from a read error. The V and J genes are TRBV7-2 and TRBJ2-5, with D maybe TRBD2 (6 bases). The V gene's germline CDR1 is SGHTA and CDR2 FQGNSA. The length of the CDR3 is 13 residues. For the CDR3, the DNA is TGCGCCAGCAGCCCCGCGGGGATGGAGACCCAGTACTTC. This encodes CASSPAGMETQYF.

CDR3 DNA: TGTGCCAGCAGTGAGGACCGAATGCAGCCCCAGCATTTT. Residues: CASSEDRMQPQHF. The chain has TRBV6-1 and TRBJ1-5; D remains unclear. V was clipped by 3 bases and J by 7 bases, with 10 bases between them. The CDR3 extends over 13 amino acids. Germline CDR1 and CDR2: MNHNS and SASEGT.

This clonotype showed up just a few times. The CDR3 DNA follows: TGCGCCAGCAGCTTGGACTCACAGGGGAATCAGCCCCAGCATTTT. Translating gives CASSLDSQGNQPQHF. The chain is built from TRBV5-1 and TRBJ1-5, with 7 bases lining up with TRBD1. Germline CDR1 and CDR2: SGHRS and YFSETQ. CDR3 length: 15 residues. Germline trimming cut 0 bases from V and 4 bases from J; bases unmatched to any gene: 4.

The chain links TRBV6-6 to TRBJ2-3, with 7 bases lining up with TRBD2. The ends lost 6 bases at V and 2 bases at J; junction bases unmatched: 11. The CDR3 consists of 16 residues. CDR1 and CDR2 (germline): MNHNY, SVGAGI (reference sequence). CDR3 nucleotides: TGTGCCAGCAGCTTCACTAGCGCCCCCAACACAGATACGCAGTATTTT. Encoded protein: CASSFTSAPNTDTQYF.

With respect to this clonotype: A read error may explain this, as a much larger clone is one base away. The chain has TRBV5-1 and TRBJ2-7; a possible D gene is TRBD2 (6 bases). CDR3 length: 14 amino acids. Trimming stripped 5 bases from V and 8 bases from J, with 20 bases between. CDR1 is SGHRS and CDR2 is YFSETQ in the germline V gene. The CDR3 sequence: CASSPGLSTDKQYF. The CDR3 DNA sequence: TGCGCCAGCAGTCCGGGACTTTCGACCGACAAGCAGTACTTC.

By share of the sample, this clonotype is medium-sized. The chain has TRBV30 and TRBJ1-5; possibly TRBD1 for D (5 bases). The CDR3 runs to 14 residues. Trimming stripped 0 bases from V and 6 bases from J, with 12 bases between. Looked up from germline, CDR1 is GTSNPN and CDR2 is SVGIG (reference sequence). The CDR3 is CAWSVSRVGQPQHF. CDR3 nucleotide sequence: TGTGCCTGGAGTGTAAGCAGGGTTGGTCAGCCCCAGCATTTT.

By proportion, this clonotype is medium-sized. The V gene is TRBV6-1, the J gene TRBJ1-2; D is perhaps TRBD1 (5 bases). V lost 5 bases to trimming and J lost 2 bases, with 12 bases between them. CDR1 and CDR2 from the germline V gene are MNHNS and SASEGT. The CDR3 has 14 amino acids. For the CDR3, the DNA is TGTGCCAGCAGTCCCCGGACACTGAACTATGGCTACACCTTC. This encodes CASSPRTLNYGYTF.

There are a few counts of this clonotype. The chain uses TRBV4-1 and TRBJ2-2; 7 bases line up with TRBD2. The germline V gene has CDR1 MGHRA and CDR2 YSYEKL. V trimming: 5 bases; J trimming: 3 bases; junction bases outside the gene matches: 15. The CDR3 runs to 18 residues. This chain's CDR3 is CASSTRSRPGRDTGELFF. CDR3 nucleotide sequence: TGCGCCAGCAGCACCCGCTCACGGCCAGGGAGGGACACCGGGGAGCTGTTTTTT.